These 28 T cell receptor beta chains came from one sample sequenced in a study of identical twins. TCRdb analysed the 5' RACE reads with MiXCR anew, one entry per CDR3 protein. The data contain 200,000 to 250,000 distinct CDR3 sequences, over 13% of them singletons. What was sequenced was memory (CD45RO+) T cells sorted from blood. These receptors all come from a woman between 18 and 29 years old in good health.

This chain's CDR3 is CAISKGYGYTF. CDR3 nucleotide sequence: TGTGCCATCAGCAAAGGTTATGGCTACACCTTC. The chain combines TRBV10-3 with TRBJ1-2; D gene unclear. CDR1 and CDR2 from the germline V gene are ENHRY and SYGVKD. The CDR3 loop spans 11 amino acids. Trimming removed 6 bases from V and 5 bases from J, with 7 bases in between.

The chain recombines TRBV3-1 with TRBJ1-5; no clear D gene. This CDR3 is 14 amino acids long. V was trimmed by 3 bases and J by 2 bases, leaving 8 bases between them. The germline V gene encodes CDR1 LGHDT and CDR2 YNNKEL (reference sequence). The CDR3 DNA is TGTGCCAGCAGCCACTCCGGGGGCAATCAGCCCCAGCATTTT. It is translated as CASSHSGGNQPQHF. Filled out from reference TRBV3-1 and TRBJ1-5, the complete variable domain reads DTAVSQTPKYLVTQMGNDKSIKCEQNLGHDTMYWYKQDSKKFLKIMFSYNNKELIINETVPNRFSPKSPDKAHLNLHINSLELGDSAVYFCASSHSGGNQPQHFGDGTRLSIL.

This chain joins TRBV20-1 and TRBJ2-3; perhaps TRBD2 as D (5 bases). CDR1 and CDR2 (germline): DFQATT, SNEGSKA (reference sequence). V dropped 3 bases and J dropped 6 bases, with 10 bases sitting between them. The CDR3 has 12 amino acids. This CDR3 reads CSASVALDTQYF. The CDR3 nucleotides read TGCAGTGCTAGCGTAGCGTTGGATACGCAGTATTTT.

The table lists this clonotype with a few counts. The chain carries TRBV7-6 and TRBJ2-1; TRBD2 agrees at 10 bases. The CDR3 is 16 amino acids. The V gene end was trimmed by 5 bases and the J gene end by 6 bases; junction bases not matched to a gene: 10. Germline CDR1 is SGHVS and CDR2 is FNYEAQ. The CDR3 region has the DNA TGTGCCAGCAGCCCCCGAGTGGCTAGCGGGAGCAATGAGCAGTTCTTC. As protein: CASSPRVASGSNEQFF.

This clonotype has at least ten counts. The chain combines TRBV24-1 with TRBJ2-5, with TRBD1 as a possible D gene (5 bases). This CDR3 comprises 14 residues. CDR1 and CDR2 from the germline V gene are KGHDR and SFDVKD. V lost 4 bases and J lost 2, with 10 bases in between. The CDR3 DNA reads TGTGCCACCAGTGACCCGACAGAGCAAGAGACCCAGTACTTC. This encodes CATSDPTEQETQYF.

This clonotype was counted only a few times. This chain joins TRBV6-1 and TRBJ1-1, with 9 bases lining up with TRBD1. The V and J ends lost 7 bases and 0 bases, in that order; junction bases with no gene match: 6. CDR1 is MNHNS and CDR2 is SASEGT in the germline V gene. The CDR3 sequence is 15 residues long. In nucleotides, the CDR3 is TGTGCCAGCACCGAAAACAGGGGGCTGAACACTGAAGCTTTCTTT. This encodes CASTENRGLNTEAFF.

This clonotype has just a few counts. The chain links TRBV6-1 to TRBJ2-4, with D tentatively TRBD2 (6 bases). Trimming stripped 3 bases from V and 9 bases from J, with 12 bases between. CDR1 and CDR2 (germline): MNHNS, SASEGT. The CDR3 consists of 13 residues. For the CDR3, the DNA is TGTGCCAGCAGTGACCCGGGACTGATCATTCAGTACTTC. Translated: CASSDPGLIIQYF.

This clonotype occurred a few times. The chain joins TRBV7-9 to TRBJ1-1; D is uncertain. This CDR3 contains 17 residues. V shed 4 bases and J shed 0 bases, with 18 bases lying between them. CDR1 is SEHNR and CDR2 is FQNEAQ in the germline V gene (reference sequence). The CDR3 DNA reads TGTGCCAGCAGCTCAACCCCCAGGACCCTATTGAACACTGAAGCTTTCTTT. Protein product: CASSSTPRTLLNTEAFF.

This clonotype was seen a few times. This chain uses TRBV6-5 with TRBJ2-5, with 11 positions matching TRBD2. This CDR3 contains 15 residues. Germline V gives CDR1 MNHEY, CDR2 SVGAGI. The V and J ends lost 4 bases and 4 bases, in that order; junction bases with no gene match: 5. The CDR3 region has the DNA TGTGCCAGCAGTTTTCGACTAGCGGGATTAGAGACCCAGTACTTC. Translated, it gives CASSFRLAGLETQYF.

This clonotype was seen at least ten times. The J gene is TRBJ2-1, the V gene TRBV2, with unresolved D. There are 15 residues in the CDR3. Trimming shortened V by 4 bases and J by 7 bases, and 17 bases separated the two germline ends. CDR1 SNHLY and CDR2 FYNNEI come from the germline V gene. The CDR3 DNA sequence: TGTGCCAGCAGTGCCCGTCCCCAGCGCAATAATGAGCAGTTCTTC. Encoded protein: CASSARPQRNNEQFF.

J is TRBJ2-1 and V is TRBV5-5; D is unresolved. The ends were cut back, 4 bases at V and 8 bases at J, with 13 bases in the middle. This CDR3 contains 13 residues. Germline V gives CDR1 SGHKS, CDR2 YYEKEE (reference sequence). The CDR3 region is CASSHLSLDEQFF. CDR3 DNA sequence: TGTGCCAGCAGCCATCTCTCTCTCGATGAGCAGTTCTTC.

This clonotype has just a few counts. The CDR3 spells CASSEVWIGGSLYEQYF. The CDR3 DNA reads TGTGCCAGCAGTGAAGTTTGGATAGGGGGGTCCCTATACGAGCAGTACTTC. The rearrangement links TRBV6-1 to TRBJ2-7; D tentatively reads TRBD1 or TRBD2 (6 bases each). The germline V gene encodes CDR1 MNHNS and CDR2 SASEGT. The V and J ends lost 1 base and 4 bases respectively, with 20 bases between them. CDR3 length: 17 amino acids.

This clonotype has ten or more counts. The rearrangement links TRBV7-8 to TRBJ2-1; TRBD1 matches at 7 bases. The CDR3 has 12 amino acids. Germline V gene data show CDR1 as SGHVS and CDR2 as FQNEAQ. With V trimmed by 2 bases and J by 13 bases, 5 bases remained unmatched. Written as DNA, the CDR3 is TGTGCCAGCAGCTTACCCGACAGGGCACAGTTCTTC. Its translation is CASSLPDRAQFF.

This chain links TRBV6-1 with TRBJ2-7, with D maybe TRBD1 (6 bases). The CDR3 is made up of 15 amino acids. Trimming left V 4 bases short and J 3 bases short, with 16 bases between. The germline CDR1 and CDR2 sequences are MNHNS and SASEGT. The CDR3 nucleotides read TGTGCCAGCAGTGCCCCCGGGACACCGTACTACGAGCAGTACTTC. Its protein product is CASSAPGTPYYEQYF.

This clonotype appeared a few times. V usage is TRBV10-3 and J usage is TRBJ2-3; 8 bases map to TRBD1. CDR1 is ENHRY, CDR2 SYGVKD, per germline. The CDR3 totals 17 residues. V shed 3 bases, J shed 3 bases, and the junction held 11 bases outside the gene matches. The CDR3 region is CAISEIGAGGRTDTQYF. The CDR3 DNA sequence: TGTGCCATCAGTGAAATCGGGGCAGGGGGCAGGACAGATACGCAGTATTTT.

This clonotype was found many times. The CDR3 bases are TGCAGCGTCCGGACTAGCGGGAGACATCAGTTCTTC. Protein sequence: CSVRTSGRHQFF. The chain has TRBV29-1 and TRBJ2-1, with TRBD2 matching 13 bases. The CDR3 has 12 residues. Trimming at V came to 6 bases and at J to 13 bases, leaving 6 bases not matched to a gene. Per germline, CDR1 SQVTM and CDR2 ANQGSEA.

This clonotype came up a few times. The chain combines TRBV11-2 with TRBJ1-4, with TRBD1 matching 8 bases. V was clipped by 5 bases and J by 8 bases; unmatched bases: 10. The CDR3 contains 15 residues. CDR1 SGHAT and CDR2 FQNNGV come from the germline V gene. The DNA of the CDR3 is TGTGCCAGCAGCACGCGGGACAGGAGGAGAGAAAAACTGTTTTTT. Amino acid sequence: CASSTRDRRREKLFF.

This clonotype was seen a handful of times. The chain recombines TRBV5-1 with TRBJ2-5; 7 bases match TRBD1. V lost 2 bases to trimming and J lost 3 bases; unmatched junction nucleotides: 10. Germline V gene lookup returns CDR1 SGHRS and CDR2 YFSETQ. There are 16 residues in the CDR3. The CDR3 nucleotides read TGCGCCAGCAGCTTAGAGGGGGCCCGGATAAAAGAGACCCAGTACTTC. Its translation: CASSLEGARIKETQYF.

The chain uses TRBV2 and TRBJ1-5; the D is unclear. The CDR3 has 13 amino acids. Germline-derived CDR1 and CDR2 are SNHLY and FYNNEI. Trimming pared 1 base from V and 7 bases from J, leaving 8 bases between. The CDR3 loop is CASSEVREQPQHF. The DNA for the CDR3 is TGTGCCAGCAGTGAAGTCCGGGAGCAGCCCCAGCATTTT.

This clonotype was found many times. The chain combines TRBV6-5 with TRBJ2-7; D remains unclear. Trimming left V 6 bases short and J 3 bases short, with 9 bases between. This CDR3 is built from 12 residues. In germline, CDR1 is MNHEY, CDR2 SVGAGI. In DNA, the CDR3 is TGTGCCAGCAGAACCCGAGGCTACGAGCAGTACTTC. Amino acids: CASRTRGYEQYF.

This clonotype was recorded a few times. It may be a read error: a sequence one base away is much more abundant. This chain links TRBV11-3 with TRBJ1-1, with D possibly TRBD1 on 5 matching bases. Germline CDR1 reads SGHNT; CDR2 reads YENEEA. There are 14 residues in the CDR3. The germline V and J ends were trimmed by 5 bases and 1 base, with 11 bases remaining between them. The CDR3: CASSPRGRNTEAFF. The DNA for the CDR3 is TGTGCCAGCAGCCCCCGGGGCCGGAACACTGAAGCTTTCTTT.

This chain uses TRBV4-3 with TRBJ2-4; D is unresolved. V was clipped by 4 bases and J by 0 bases, with 7 bases between them. Per germline, CDR1 LGHNA and CDR2 YSLEER. This CDR3 spans 14 amino acids. CDR3 bases: TGCGCCAGCAGCCTGAAATTAGCCAAAAACATTCAGTACTTC. It is translated as CASSLKLAKNIQYF.

The V gene is TRBV14, the J gene TRBJ2-7; 9 positions agree with TRBD1. The CDR3 spans 15 residues. CDR1 is SGHDN and CDR2 is FVKESK in the germline V gene. V shed 6 bases and J 6 bases; nucleotides not matched to a gene: 12. For the CDR3, the DNA is TGTGCCAGCAGGGCGGCCGGGACAGGGACCCTCGAGCAGTACTTC. Its translation is CASRAAGTGTLEQYF.

A few counts support this clonotype. This rearrangement joins TRBV29-1 to TRBJ2-3, with D perhaps TRBD1 (5 bases). The germline gives CDR1 SQVTM, CDR2 ANQGSEA. This CDR3 is built from 12 residues. With 7 bases removed from V and 4 bases from J, the gap between germline ends came to 12 bases. CDR3 residues: CSGQGRADTQYF. The CDR3 DNA follows: TGCAGCGGCCAGGGTCGGGCAGATACGCAGTATTTT.

This clonotype was detected many times. This chain links TRBV12-3 or TRBV12-4 with TRBJ2-7, with 11 bases lining up with TRBD2. The V gene end was trimmed by 6 bases and the J gene end by 0 bases; junction bases not matched to a gene: 4. CDR3 length: 15 amino acids. Written as DNA, the CDR3 is TGTGCCAGCAGGATTACTAGCGGGAGCTCCTACGAGCAGTACTTC. This sequence encodes CASRITSGSSYEQYF.

This clonotype was observed many times. The chain joins TRBV29-1 to TRBJ1-2, with a weak D call TRBD1 (5 bases). V lost 1 base, J lost 4 bases, and 10 bases lay in between. Per germline, CDR1 SQVTM and CDR2 ANQGSEA. The CDR3 covers 13 residues. CDR3 residues: CSVEARATYGYTF. Written as DNA, the CDR3 is TGCAGCGTTGAAGCCAGGGCCACCTATGGCTACACCTTC.

In its sample, this clonotype was seen a few times. The DNA of the CDR3 is TGTGCCAGCAGCGCGGACAGTGAATGGGCTTCGGGCTACACCTTC. It codes for CASSADSEWASGYTF. V and J are TRBV9 and TRBJ1-2, with D perhaps matching TRBD1 (6 bases). V shed 3 bases and J shed 8 bases, with 20 bases lying between them. CDR1 SGDLS and CDR2 YYNGEE come from the germline V gene. The CDR3 is made up of 15 amino acids. Drawing the rest from reference TRBV9 and TRBJ1-2, the complete variable domain is DSGVTQTPKHLITATGQRVTLRCSPRSGDLSVYWYQQSLDQGLQFLIQYYNGEERAKGNILERFSAQQFPDLHSELNLSSLELGDSALYFCASSADSEWASGYTFGSGTRLTVV.

This clonotype has more than one count but fewer than ten. This rearrangement joins TRBV5-1 to TRBJ2-7; TRBD2 matches at 8 bases. CDR1 is SGHRS, CDR2 YFSETQ, per germline. The CDR3 runs 14 residues. With 4 bases clipped from V and 3 bases from J, the junction kept 6 bases outside the gene matches. Written as DNA, the CDR3 is TGCGCCAGCAGCGAATCCGGGGGGGACTACGAGCAGTACTTC. As protein: CASSESGGDYEQYF. Full variable domain (missing parts from reference TRBV5-1 and TRBJ2-7): KAGVTQTPRYLIKTRGQQVTLSCSPISGHRSVSWYQQTPGQGLQFLFEYFSETQRNKGNFPGRFSGRQFSNSRSEMNVSTLELGDSALYLCASSESGGDYEQYFGPGTRLTVT.